Each of the 21 T cell receptor beta chains below was sequenced from the same sample in a study of blood T cell repertoires in COVID-19. Here immunoSEQ multiplex PCR was the method, and the copy in TCRdb shows in-frame clones only, minus some. The data show 85,000 to 90,000 clones, roughly 90% seen once. The sequenced sample consisted of peripheral blood. These TCRs come from a human donor with active COVID-19. The donor label of this sample is uncertain.

The V gene is TRBV3-1 (or the pseudogene TRBV3-2), the J gene TRBJ2-1, with 9 bases aligning to TRBD2. Germline V gives CDR1 LGHDT, CDR2 YNNKEL (reference sequence). With 7 bases clipped from V and 2 bases from J, the junction kept 15 bases outside the gene matches. CDR3 length: 18 amino acids. The CDR3, as DNA: TGTGCCAGCACCACAGAAGTTCTAGCGGGGCCTCCCTACAATGAGCAGTTCTTC. It translates to CASTTEVLAGPPYNEQFF.

The chain employs TRBV11-3 and TRBJ2-7, with 7 bases matching TRBD1. After removal of 3 bases from V and 6 bases from J, the junction contained 5 bases not matched to a gene. The CDR3 consists of 13 residues. The germline V gene encodes CDR1 SGHNT and CDR2 YENEEA. The CDR3 reads CASSLAGGTEQYF. CDR3 sequence (DNA): TGTGCCAGCAGCTTGGCAGGGGGAACCGAGCAGTACTTC. The full variable domain, in which reference TRBV11-3 and TRBJ2-7 provide the parts outside the CDR3, is EAGVVQSPRYKIIEKKQPVAFWCNPISGHNTLYWYLQNLGQGPELLIRYENEEAVDDSQLPKDRFSAERLKGVDSTLKIQPAELGDSAVYLCASSLAGGTEQYFGPGTRLTVT.

This rearrangement joins TRBV11-2 to TRBJ2-7, with a possible D match to TRBD1 (5 bases). The germline V gene has CDR1 SGHAT and CDR2 FQNNGV. This CDR3 is built from 13 residues. V was clipped by 5 bases and J by 8 bases, with 16 bases between them. The CDR3 is CASSRGGLFKQYF. CDR3 sequence (DNA): TGTGCCAGCAGCAGGGGCGGCCTCTTTAAGCAGTACTTC.

The rearrangement uses TRBV28 and TRBJ2-7, with 9 bases aligning to TRBD1. CDR1 MDHEN and CDR2 SYDVKM come from the germline V gene. The CDR3 has 15 residues. J was trimmed by 2 bases and V by 7 bases; bases with no gene match: 9. The CDR3 DNA reads TGTGCCAGCACCGACAGGGGGGCCAGAACCTACGAGCAGTACTTC. Translating gives CASTDRGARTYEQYF.

V is TRBV11-3 and J is TRBJ2-1; D may be TRBD2 (5 bases). Trimming left V 5 bases short and J 7 bases short, with 18 bases between. CDR1 and CDR2 from the germline V gene are SGHNT and YENEEA. This CDR3 has 15 residues. The CDR3, as DNA: TGTGCCAGCAGCCTTGAACTAGGGCCCACGAATGAGCAGTTCTTC. Protein sequence: CASSLELGPTNEQFF.

Of note for this clone: At one of its ends the junction is not consistent with the germline gene, which may arise from a read error. J is TRBJ2-1 and V is TRBV5-8; 10 positions match TRBD2. The germline V gene encodes CDR1 SGHTS and CDR2 YDEGEE. CDR3 size: 16 residues. DNA for the CDR3: TGTGCCAGCAGTTTGGACCTAGCGGGGGCGGGGAATGAGCAGTTCTTC. Residues: CASSLDLAGAGNEQFF.

Written as DNA, the CDR3 is TGTGCCAGCAGACCACAGCCCACGGGGTACGAGCAGTACTTC. Residues: CASRPQPTGYEQYF. The chain uses TRBV6-5 and TRBJ2-7; D may be TRBD2 (5 bases). Trimming shortened V by 6 bases and J by 4 bases, and 16 bases separated the two germline ends. Germline lookup yields CDR1 MNHEY and CDR2 SVGAGI. This CDR3 comprises 14 residues.

Written as DNA, the CDR3 is TGTGCCAGCAGTGAAGCTAACACTAGGATTCGCACGAGTGCGCAGTATTTT. This translates into CASSEANTRIRTSAQYF. V is TRBV6-1 and J is TRBJ2-3; tentatively, D is TRBD2 (5 bases). The CDR3 runs 17 residues. Germline CDR1 is MNHNS and CDR2 is SASEGT. V dropped 0 bases and J dropped 10 bases, with 23 bases sitting between them.

The J gene is TRBJ1-2, the V gene TRBV10-3, with D tentatively TRBD1 (6 bases). CDR3 size: 15 residues. Per germline, CDR1 ENHRY and CDR2 SYGVKD. The ends were cut back, 2 bases at V and 4 bases at J, with 14 bases in the middle. The CDR3 nucleotides read TGTGCCATCAGTGAGCTCCAGGGGACCACCTATGGCTACACCTTC. This translates into CAISELQGTTYGYTF.

J is TRBJ2-6 and V is TRBV18; 7 nucleotides agree with TRBD1. Trimming at V came to 5 bases and at J to 4 bases, leaving 8 bases not matched to a gene. The germline gives CDR1 KGHSH, CDR2 LQKENI. The CDR3 consists of 16 residues. CDR3 in DNA: TGTGCCAGCTCATCGAAACAGGGGAGAGGGGCCAACGTCCTGACTTTC. It codes for CASSSKQGRGANVLTF. Full variable domain (rest looked up from reference TRBV18 and TRBJ2-6): NAGVMQNPRHLVRRRGQEARLRCSPMKGHSHVYWYRQLPEEGLKFMVYLQKENIIDESGMPKERFSAEFPKEGPSILRIQQVVRGDSAAYFCASSSKQGRGANVLTFGAGSRLTVL.

The CDR3 loop is CASRRAGVTDTQYF. CDR3 nucleotides: TGTGCCAGCAGGAGAGCGGGCGTCACAGATACGCAGTATTTT. This sequence joins TRBV6-5 and TRBJ2-3, with D tentatively TRBD2 (6 bases). Per the germline V gene, CDR1 is MNHEY and CDR2 is SVGAGI. The CDR3 runs to 14 residues. V was cut by 6 bases and J by 2 bases, with 12 bases left in between.

The V gene is TRBV24-1, the J gene TRBJ2-3, with 13 bases matching TRBD2. The germline V gene encodes CDR1 KGHDR and CDR2 SFDVKD. The J segment lost 6 bases and the V segment lost 1 base, leaving 18 bases of the junction unmatched. The CDR3 loop spans 21 amino acids. The DNA of the CDR3 is TGTGCCACCAGTGATTTTACTAGCGGGGGGGCAGTGCGTCCGCACAGGGATACGCAGTATTTT. It is translated as CATSDFTSGGAVRPHRDTQYF.

This sequence joins TRBV7-8 and TRBJ2-4, with D unclear. The CDR3 runs to 11 residues. Trimming shortened V by 5 bases and J by 8 bases, and 7 bases separated the two germline ends. CDR1 is SGHVS, CDR2 FQNEAQ, per germline. As DNA, the CDR3 is TGTGCCAGCAGCCCGGGTGACATTCAGTACTTC. Translated: CASSPGDIQYF.

J is TRBJ1-2 and V is TRBV5-1; TRBD1 aligns across 9 bases. The germline gives CDR1 SGHRS, CDR2 YFSETQ. Trimming cost V 0 bases and J 3 bases; bases outside gene matches: 21. The CDR3 is made up of 21 amino acids. The DNA for the CDR3 is TGCGCCAGCAGCTTGGCCCATTTAGGCGGACAGGGGATGGGGGTTGACTATGGCTACACCTTC. This translates into CASSLAHLGGQGMGVDYGYTF.

This chain uses TRBV9 with TRBJ2-7, with TRBD1 matching 9 bases. Per the germline V gene, CDR1 is SGDLS and CDR2 is YYNGEE. The CDR3 spans 16 residues. The V gene end was trimmed by 3 bases and the J gene end by 5 bases; junction bases not matched to a gene: 12. This chain's CDR3 is CASSASSDRGIDEQYF. The CDR3 DNA reads as TGTGCCAGCAGCGCTAGTAGTGACAGGGGGATCGACGAGCAGTACTTC.

The V and J genes are TRBV10-3 and TRBJ1-1; unclear D gene. The CDR3 has 15 amino acids. The V end lost 2 bases, the J end lost 6 bases, and 16 bases lay between the germline ends. Germline CDR1 reads ENHRY; CDR2 reads SYGVKD. The CDR3 coding sequence is TGTGCCATCAGTGAGAGCACTGAAACCCTGTCTGAAGCTTTCTTT. Translated: CAISESTETLSEAFF.

This clone was found once. The chain combines TRBV5-1 with TRBJ2-3, with 12 bases aligning to TRBD2. With 4 bases clipped from V and 0 bases from J, the junction kept 3 bases outside the gene matches. This CDR3 has 16 residues. Germline CDR1 reads SGHRS; CDR2 reads YFSETQ. CDR3 coding DNA: TGCGCCAGCAGCCAAGGACTAGCGGGGAGCACAGATACGCAGTATTTT. It codes for CASSQGLAGSTDTQYF.

The V gene is TRBV5-1, the J gene TRBJ2-1; 9 bases are shared with TRBD1. This CDR3 is built from 15 residues. Germline trimming cut 0 bases from V and 4 bases from J; bases unmatched to any gene: 2. Germline V lookup: CDR1 SGHRS, CDR2 YFSETQ. The CDR3 nucleotides read TGCGCCAGCAGCTTGGGACAGGGGGATTACAATGAGCAGTTCTTC. The encoded protein is CASSLGQGDYNEQFF.

V gene TRBV3-1 (or the pseudogene TRBV3-2) combines with J gene TRBJ1-1; no definite D call. There are 16 residues in the CDR3. V lost 4 bases, J lost 1 base, and 16 bases lay in between. CDR1 is LGHDT, CDR2 YNNKEL, per germline (reference sequence). The CDR3 reads CASSRGDPTKNTEAFF. The CDR3 bases are TGTGCCAGCAGCCGAGGCGATCCGACTAAGAACACTGAAGCTTTCTTT.

The V and J genes are TRBV5-4 and TRBJ2-5, with 7 positions matching TRBD1. Germline values: CDR1 SGHNT, CDR2 YYREEE (reference sequence). The CDR3 sequence is 15 residues long. V dropped 2 bases and J dropped 3; count of bases not matched to a gene: 7. CDR3 sequence reads: CASSLQAGQEETQYF. The DNA of the CDR3 is TGTGCCAGCAGCTTACAAGCCGGACAGGAAGAGACCCAGTACTTC.

The chain is built from TRBV28 and TRBJ1-6; TRBD1 is a possible D gene (6 bases). Trimming stripped 7 bases from V and 0 bases from J, with 13 bases between. Germline assignment: CDR1 MDHEN and CDR2 SYDVKM. The CDR3 contains 16 residues. CDR3 bases: TGTGCCAGCACCGAGGGGGGGAGCTCCTATAATTCACCCCTCCACTTT. This gives the protein CASTEGGSSYNSPLHF.